Below, 4 T cell receptor beta chains from the same sample are listed, as sequenced in a study of blood T cells in healthy people across ages. The second PCR ran about 6 to 12 cycles with a sample-barcoded 5' primer and J-beta primers. One entry per CDR3 protein results from TCRdb running MiXCR on the 5' RACE reads. This sample yields 500,000 to 650,000 distinct CDR3 sequences, of which about 26% are seen a single time; roughly 3.5% belongs to the top ten. These records were also assigned to another study, of T cells of mothers and their children.

Material for sequencing was blood. These receptors originate from a boy under 10 years old in good health.

This rearrangement joins TRBV6-1 to TRBJ2-5; tentatively, D is TRBD1 or TRBD2 (6 bases each). From germline, CDR1 is MNHNS and CDR2 SASEGT. The CDR3 length is 16 residues. Trimming left V 7 bases short and J 4 bases short, with 22 bases between. CDR3: CASKSYRHEGGETQYF. The CDR3 DNA reads TGTGCCAGCAAAAGCTACAGACACGAGGGGGGAGAGACCCAGTACTTC.

J is TRBJ2-7 and V is TRBV6-5, with D tentatively TRBD1 (7 bases). Trimming cost V 2 bases and J 7 bases, with 21 bases left between them. CDR3 length: 16 amino acids. CDR1 MNHEY and CDR2 SVGAGI come from the germline V gene. The CDR3 loop is CASSYGDRDSPGEQYF. The CDR3 bases are TGTGCCAGCAGTTACGGCGACAGGGACTCCCCAGGGGAGCAGTACTTC.

This chain connects TRBV15 to TRBJ2-1, with D tentatively TRBD2 (5 bases). With the DNA end fitting TRBJ2-5 better, the J assignment may be wrong. CDR3 length: 15 residues. CDR1 LNHNV and CDR2 YYDKDF come from the germline V gene (reference sequence). CDR3 DNA: TGTGCCACCAGCAGAGATTACGCTAGCAGGGAGACCCAGTACTTC. Translation gives CATSRDYASRETQYF.

V and J are TRBV4-1 and TRBJ2-5, with TRBD2 as a possible D gene (5 bases). The last part of the DNA fits TRBJ2-7 better; the J call may be wrong. Per the germline V gene, CDR1 is MGHRA and CDR2 is YSYEKL. The CDR3 extends over 16 amino acids. The CDR3 loop is CASSQDIIRRNYEQYF. CDR3 nucleotide sequence: TGCGCCAGCAGCCAAGATATAATCCGGAGGAACTACGAGCAGTACTTC.